This T cell receptor (beta chain) was identified in a study of T-cell memory formation after mild COVID-19. The CDR3 extends over 14 amino acids. Looked up from germline, CDR1 is SGHRS and CDR2 is YFSETQ. With 0 bases removed from V and 4 bases from J, the gap between germline ends came to 9 bases. Study-level points and caveats: Some SARS-CoV-2-responding clones were already detected in memory before infection. Among CD4+ contracting clones, most were CM and EM, and CD8+ ones EMRA.

UMIs and sample barcodes were carried by the TCR alpha and TCR beta cDNA libraries that 5'RACE produced using constant-segment primers. One entry per CDR3 protein, called by TCRdb with MiXCR from the 5' RACE reads. The sample includes over 120,000 distinct CDR3 sequences, around 21% of them seen just once. This clonotype came up a few times. Its antigen is unknown. The sequence was obtained from an adult woman who had mild COVID-19 (a few samples of this study predate the infection). Cell type and time point are not known. The sample comprised PBMCs or a T cell subset sorted from them (not recorded which). The chain is built from TRBV5-1 and TRBJ2-3, with no clear D. This CDR3 reads CASSLAVVPDTQYF. CDR3 nucleotides: TGCGCCAGCAGCTTGGCCGTGGTTCCAGATACGCAGTATTTT.